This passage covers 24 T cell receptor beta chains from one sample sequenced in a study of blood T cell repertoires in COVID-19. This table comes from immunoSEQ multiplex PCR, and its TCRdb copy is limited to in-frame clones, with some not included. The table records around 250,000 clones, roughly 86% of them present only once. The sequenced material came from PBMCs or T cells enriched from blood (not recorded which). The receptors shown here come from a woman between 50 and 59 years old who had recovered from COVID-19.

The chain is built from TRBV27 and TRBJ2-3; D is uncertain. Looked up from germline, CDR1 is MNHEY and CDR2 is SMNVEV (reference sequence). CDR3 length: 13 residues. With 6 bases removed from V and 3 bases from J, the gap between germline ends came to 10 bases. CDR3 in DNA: TGTGCCAGCAGCCTGTTACGGACAGATACGCAGTATTTT. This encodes CASSLLRTDTQYF.

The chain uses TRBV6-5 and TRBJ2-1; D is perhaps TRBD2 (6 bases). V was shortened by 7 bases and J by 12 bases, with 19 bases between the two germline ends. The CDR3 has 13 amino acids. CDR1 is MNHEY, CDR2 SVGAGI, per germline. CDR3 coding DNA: TGTGCCAGCACTGGTAGCGGCCCATCCGGGCAGTTCTTC. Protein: CASTGSGPSGQFF.

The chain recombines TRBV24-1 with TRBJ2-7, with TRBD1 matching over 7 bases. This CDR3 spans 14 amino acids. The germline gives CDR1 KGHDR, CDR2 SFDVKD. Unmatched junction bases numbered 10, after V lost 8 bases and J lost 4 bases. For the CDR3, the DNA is TGTGCCACCAACCCCCGGGACAGATTTTACGAGCAGTACTTC. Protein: CATNPRDRFYEQYF.

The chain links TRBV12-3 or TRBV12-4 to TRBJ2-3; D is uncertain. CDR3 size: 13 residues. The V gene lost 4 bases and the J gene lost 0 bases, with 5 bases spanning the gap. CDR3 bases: TGTGCCAGCAGTTATACTAGCACAGATACGCAGTATTTT. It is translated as CASSYTSTDTQYF.

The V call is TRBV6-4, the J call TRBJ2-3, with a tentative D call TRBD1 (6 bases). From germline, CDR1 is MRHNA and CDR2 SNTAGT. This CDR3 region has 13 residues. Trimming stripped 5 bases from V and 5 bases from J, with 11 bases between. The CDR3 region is CASSQDRGDTQYF. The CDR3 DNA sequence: TGTGCCAGCAGTCAGGACAGAGGAGATACGCAGTATTTT.

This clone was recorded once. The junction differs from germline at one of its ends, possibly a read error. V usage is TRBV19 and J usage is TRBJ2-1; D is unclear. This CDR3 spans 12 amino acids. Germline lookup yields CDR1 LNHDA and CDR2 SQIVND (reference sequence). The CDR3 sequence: CVSSIVGNEQFF. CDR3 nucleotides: TGTGTCAGTAGTATAGTCGGCAATGAGCAGTTCTTC.

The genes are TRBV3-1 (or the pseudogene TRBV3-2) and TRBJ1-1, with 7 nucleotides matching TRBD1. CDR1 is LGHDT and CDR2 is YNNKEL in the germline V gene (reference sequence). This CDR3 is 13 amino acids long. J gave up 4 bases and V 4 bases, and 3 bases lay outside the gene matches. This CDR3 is CASSPTGSTEAFF. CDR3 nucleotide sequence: TGTGCCAGCAGCCCGACAGGGAGCACTGAAGCTTTCTTT.

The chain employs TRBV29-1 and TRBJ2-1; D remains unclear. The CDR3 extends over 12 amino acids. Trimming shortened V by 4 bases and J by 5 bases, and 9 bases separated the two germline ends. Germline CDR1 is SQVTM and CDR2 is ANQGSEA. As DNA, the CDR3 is TGCAGCGTTGTCCACAGTAACAATGAGCAGTTCTTC. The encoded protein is CSVVHSNNEQFF.

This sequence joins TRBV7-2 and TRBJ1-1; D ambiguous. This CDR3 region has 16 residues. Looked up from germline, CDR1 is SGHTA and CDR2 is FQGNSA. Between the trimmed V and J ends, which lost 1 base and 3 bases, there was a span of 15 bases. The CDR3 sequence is CASSLGRGGWDTEAFF. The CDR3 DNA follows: TGTGCCAGCAGCTTAGGACGGGGTGGGTGGGACACTGAAGCTTTCTTT. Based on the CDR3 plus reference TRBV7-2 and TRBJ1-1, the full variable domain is GAGVSQSPSNKVTEKGKDVELRCDPISGHTALYWYRQSLGQGLEFLIYFQGNSAPDKSGLPSDRFSAERTGGSVSTLTIQRTQQEDSAVYLCASSLGRGGWDTEAFFGQGTRLTVV.

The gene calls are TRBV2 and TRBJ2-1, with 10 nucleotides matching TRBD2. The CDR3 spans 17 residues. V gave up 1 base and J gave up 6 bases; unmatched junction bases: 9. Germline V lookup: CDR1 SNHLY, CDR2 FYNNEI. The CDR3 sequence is CASSEELAGVTSNEQFF. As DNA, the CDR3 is TGTGCCAGCAGTGAAGAGCTAGCGGGAGTGACGAGCAATGAGCAGTTCTTC.

In DNA, the CDR3 is TGTGCCAGCAGTGTTTCACAGCAAAGCAATGAAAAACTGTTTTTT. This sequence encodes CASSVSQQSNEKLFF. The chain carries TRBV2 and TRBJ1-4; D uncertain. The CDR3 has 15 residues. V gave up 4 bases and J gave up 5 bases, with 14 bases separating them. The V gene's germline CDR1 is SNHLY and CDR2 FYNNEI.

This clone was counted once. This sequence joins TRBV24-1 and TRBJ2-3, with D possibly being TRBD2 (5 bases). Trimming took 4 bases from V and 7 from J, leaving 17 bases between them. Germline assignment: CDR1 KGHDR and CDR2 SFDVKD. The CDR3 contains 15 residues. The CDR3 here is CATSDPRASWYTQYF. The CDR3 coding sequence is TGTGCCACCAGTGACCCGAGGGCTAGCTGGTATACGCAGTATTTT.

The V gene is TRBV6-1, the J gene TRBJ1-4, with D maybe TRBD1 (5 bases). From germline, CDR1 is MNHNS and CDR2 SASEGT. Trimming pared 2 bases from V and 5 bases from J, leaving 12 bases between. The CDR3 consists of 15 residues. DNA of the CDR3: TGTGCCAGCAGTGAAACTACAGGAGGGAATGAAAAACTGTTTTTT. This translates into CASSETTGGNEKLFF.

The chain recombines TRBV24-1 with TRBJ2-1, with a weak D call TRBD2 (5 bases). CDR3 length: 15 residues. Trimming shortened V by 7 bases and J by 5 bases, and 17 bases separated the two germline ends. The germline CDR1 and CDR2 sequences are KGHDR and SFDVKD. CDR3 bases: TGTGCCACCAGGGGAGACACAACAATGAACAATGAGCAGTTCTTC. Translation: CATRGDTTMNNEQFF.

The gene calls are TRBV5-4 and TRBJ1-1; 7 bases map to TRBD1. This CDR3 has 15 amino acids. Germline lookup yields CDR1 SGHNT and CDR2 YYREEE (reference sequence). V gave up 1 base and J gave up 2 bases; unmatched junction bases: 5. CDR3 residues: CASSLPGTDNTEAFF. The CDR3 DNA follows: TGTGCCAGCAGCTTGCCGGGGACAGATAACACTGAAGCTTTCTTT.

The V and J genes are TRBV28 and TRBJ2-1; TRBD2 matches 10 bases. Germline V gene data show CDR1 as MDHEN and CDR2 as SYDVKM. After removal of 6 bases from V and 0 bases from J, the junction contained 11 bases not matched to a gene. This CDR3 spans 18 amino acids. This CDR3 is CASRVGTSASSSYNEQFF. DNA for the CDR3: TGTGCCAGCAGGGTCGGGACTAGCGCCTCGAGCTCCTACAATGAGCAGTTCTTC.

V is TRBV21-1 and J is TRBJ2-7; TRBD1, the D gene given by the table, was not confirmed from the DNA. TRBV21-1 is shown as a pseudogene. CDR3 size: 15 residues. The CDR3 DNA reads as TGTGCCAGCAGCGCTCCGGGACAGGGGGCCCACGAGCAGTACTTC. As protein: CASSAPGQGAHEQYF.

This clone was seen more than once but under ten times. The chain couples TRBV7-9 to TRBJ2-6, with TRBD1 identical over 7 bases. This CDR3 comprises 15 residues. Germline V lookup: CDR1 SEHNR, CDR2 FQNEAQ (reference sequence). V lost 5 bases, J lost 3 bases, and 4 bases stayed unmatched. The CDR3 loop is CASSPGGSGANVLTF. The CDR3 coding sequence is TGTGCCAGCAGCCCAGGGGGAAGTGGGGCCAACGTCCTGACTTTC.

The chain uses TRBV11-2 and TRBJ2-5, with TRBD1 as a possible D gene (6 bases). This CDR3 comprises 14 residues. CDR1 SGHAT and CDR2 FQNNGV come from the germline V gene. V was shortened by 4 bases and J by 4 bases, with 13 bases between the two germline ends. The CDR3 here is CASSSTGSAETQYF. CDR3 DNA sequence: TGTGCCAGCAGCTCCACAGGGTCGGCAGAGACCCAGTACTTC.

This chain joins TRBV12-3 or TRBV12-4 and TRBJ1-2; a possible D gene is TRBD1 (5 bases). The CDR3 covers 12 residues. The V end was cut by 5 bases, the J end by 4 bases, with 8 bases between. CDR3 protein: CASSATAYGYTF. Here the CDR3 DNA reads TGTGCCAGCAGTGCGACAGCCTATGGCTACACCTTC.

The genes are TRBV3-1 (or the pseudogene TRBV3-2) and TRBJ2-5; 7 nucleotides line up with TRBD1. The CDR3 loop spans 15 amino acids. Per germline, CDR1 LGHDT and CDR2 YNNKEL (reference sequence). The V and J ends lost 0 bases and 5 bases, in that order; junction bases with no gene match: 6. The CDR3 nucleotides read TGTGCCAGCAGCCAAGAGGGGGACAGTCGCGAGACCCAGTACTTC. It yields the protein CASSQEGDSRETQYF.

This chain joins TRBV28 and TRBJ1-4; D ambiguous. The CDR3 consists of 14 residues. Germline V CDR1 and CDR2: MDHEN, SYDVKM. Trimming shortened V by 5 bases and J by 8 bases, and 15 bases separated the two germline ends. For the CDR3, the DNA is TGTGCCAGCAGTACCGGCGGGCCTGAAGAAAAACTGTTTTTT. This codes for CASSTGGPEEKLFF. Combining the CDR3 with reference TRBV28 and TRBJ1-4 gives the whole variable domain DVKVTQSSRYLVKRTGEKVFLECVQDMDHENMFWYRQDPGLGLRLIYFSYDVKMKEKGDIPEGYSVSREKKERFSLILESASTNQTSMYLCASSTGGPEEKLFFGSGTQLSVL.

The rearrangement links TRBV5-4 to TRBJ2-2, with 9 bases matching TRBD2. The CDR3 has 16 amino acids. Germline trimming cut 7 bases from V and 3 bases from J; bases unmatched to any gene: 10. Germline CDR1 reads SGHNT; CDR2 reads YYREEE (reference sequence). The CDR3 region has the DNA TGTGCCAGCGGGACGGGGAGCGGGAGGCACACCGGGGAGCTGTTTTTT. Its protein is CASGTGSGRHTGELFF.

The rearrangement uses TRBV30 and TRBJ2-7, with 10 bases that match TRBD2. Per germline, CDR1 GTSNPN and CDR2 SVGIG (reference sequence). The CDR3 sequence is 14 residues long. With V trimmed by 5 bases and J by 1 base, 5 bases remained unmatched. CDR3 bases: TGTGCCTGGGGGAGCGGGAGGGCTTCCTACGAGCAGTACTTC. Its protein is CAWGSGRASYEQYF.